This T cell receptor (beta chain) derives from a study of Ad26.COV2.S vaccination and SARS-CoV-2 variants. This CDR3 contains 17 residues. Germline CDR1 and CDR2: SGHKS and YYEKEE (reference sequence). V was shortened by 4 bases and J by 0 bases, with 18 bases between the two germline ends. As for treatment: around 19 received Ad26.COV2.S at low or high dose, single or two shots; roughly 5 received placebo; per-sample allocation not given. Each sample was drawn 63 days after the first injection (of vaccine or placebo). Profiled with immunoSEQ multiplex PCR; TCRdb holds only in-frame clones, not every one. The sample shows over 300,000 clones, under 90% of them seen only once.

The sample consisted of peripheral blood, taken in a trial of Ad26.COV2.S vaccine versus placebo. The receptor was derived from a person aged 18 to 59 who received the Ad26.COV2.S COVID-19 vaccine or a placebo. The chain has TRBV5-5 and TRBJ2-3; no definite D call. The DNA of the CDR3 is TGTGCCAGCAGCACAAACCCTCTACAGACTAGCACAGATACGCAGTATTTT. Translation gives CASSTNPLQTSTDTQYF.